The entry below describes one T cell receptor (beta chain). The target antigen is unknown. CDR1 and CDR2 (germline): LGHNA, YNFKEQ. The CDR3 runs to 15 residues. V lost 2 bases and J lost 7; bases outside the gene matches: 7. The data are from a study of cytomegalovirus exposure and HLA in healthy donors. About the study: According to later analysis, the same platform produced the 130 or so validation and approximately 700 first-cohort repertoires.

The repertoire was sequenced with immunoSEQ multiplex PCR; TCRdb's copy has only in-frame clones and lacks some. The data show about 350,000 clones, roughly 87% seen once. Findings and limits, study-wide: The classifier reportedly diagnosed cytomegalovirus status with high specificity and sensitivity.

The V and J genes are TRBV4-2 and TRBJ2-2; 7 nucleotides line up with TRBD1. The sequencing input was PBMCs. The sequence was collected from a woman aged 25 to 39 in good health and CMV-seropositive. This CDR3 is CASSQINRGFGELFF. The CDR3, as DNA: TGTGCCAGCAGCCAAATAAACAGGGGTTTCGGGGAGCTGTTTTTT.